This record covers a single T cell receptor (beta chain). The CDR3 contains 13 residues. Trimming cost V 2 bases and J 6 bases, with 10 bases left between them. Germline lookup yields CDR1 LGHNT and CDR2 FRNRAP. Repertoires were generated with immunoSEQ multiplex PCR, while TCRdb's copy carries only in-frame clones and drops some. The sample records some 120,000 clones, roughly 86% being singletons. These data originate in a study of control samples from healthy donors and cancer patients. The chain links TRBV12-5 to TRBJ1-2; D possibly corresponds to TRBD1 (5 bases). This receptor was taken from a man aged 55 to 69 in good health. The specimen sequenced was blood. The DNA of the CDR3 is TGTGCTAGTGGTTTGACAGGTGTAGATGGCTACACCTTC. It codes for CASGLTGVDGYTF. The whole variable domain, filled in from reference TRBV12-5 and TRBJ1-2, reads DARVTQTPRHKVTEMGQEVTMRCQPILGHNTVFWYRQTMMQGLELLAYFRNRAPLDDSGMPKDRFSAEMPDATLATLKIQPSEPRDSAVYFCASGLTGVDGYTFGSGTRLTVV.